These 9 T cell receptor beta chains came from one sample sequenced in a study of cytomegalovirus exposure and HLA in healthy donors. A multiplex PCR was run with 60 Vbeta primers and 13 Jbeta primers. Produced via immunoSEQ multiplex PCR; TCRdb's table is partial and in-frame only. This sample has around 170,000 clones, with about 80% found just once. Material for sequencing was PBMCs. The source of these receptors is a man aged 35-49 years in good health and CMV-seronegative.

This chain joins TRBV6-5 and TRBJ1-2, with 8 bases that match TRBD1. The V gene end was trimmed by 6 bases and the J gene end by 3 bases; junction bases not matched to a gene: 9. Germline CDR1 is MNHEY and CDR2 is SVGAGI. The CDR3 has 15 residues. CDR3 coding DNA: TGTGCCAGCAGGGCACCTACAGGGGGGGACTATGGCTACACCTTC. Its protein product is CASRAPTGGDYGYTF.

The chain links TRBV19 to TRBJ2-3, with D possibly TRBD1 on 5 matching bases. V shed 5 bases and J shed 2 bases, with 26 bases lying between them. Germline loops: CDR1 LNHDA, CDR2 SQIVND (reference sequence). The CDR3 length is 19 residues. The CDR3 loop reads CASSYHRSLGSLSTDTQYF. The CDR3 nucleotides are TGTGCCAGTAGTTACCACAGGAGCCTGGGAAGCCTGTCCACAGATACGCAGTATTTT.

This clone came up a few times. The chain combines TRBV19 with TRBJ2-2; 12 bases map to TRBD1. CDR3 length: 18 amino acids. The germline CDR1 and CDR2 sequences are LNHDA and SQIVND (reference sequence). V lost 3 bases, J lost 1 base, and 6 bases stayed unmatched. In DNA, the CDR3 is TGTGCCAGTAGTATCCGGGACAGGGGGCGAAAGAACACCGGGGAGCTGTTTTTT. Translating gives CASSIRDRGRKNTGELFF.

The rearrangement uses TRBV27 and TRBJ2-7; D ambiguous. The V gene lost 5 bases and the J gene lost 1 base, with 6 bases spanning the gap. CDR1 is MNHEY and CDR2 is SMNVEV in the germline V gene (reference sequence). CDR3 size: 12 residues. This CDR3 is CASSPGSYEQYF. CDR3 bases: TGTGCCAGCAGTCCCGGGTCCTACGAGCAGTACTTC.

The rearrangement uses TRBV13 and TRBJ1-4; the D gene is possibly TRBD1 (5 bases). Trimming removed 6 bases from V and 7 bases from J, with 9 bases in between. There are 12 residues in the CDR3. From germline, CDR1 is PRHDT and CDR2 FYEKMQ (reference sequence). The CDR3 region is CASSRGGEKLFF. The CDR3 DNA reads TGTGCCAGCAGTAGGGGTGGTGAAAAACTGTTTTTT.

The rearrangement joins TRBV7-2 to TRBJ2-1, with 8 bases that match TRBD1. This CDR3 is 15 amino acids long. Germline V lookup: CDR1 SGHTA, CDR2 FQGNSA. V was pared by 5 bases and J by 9 bases, with 12 bases of the junction left unmatched. The DNA of the CDR3 is TGTGCCAGCAGCACAACCGGGACAGGATCAGTTGAGCAGTTCTTC. Its protein is CASSTTGTGSVEQFF.

This clone was detected a few times. The chain couples TRBV11-2 to TRBJ1-2; a weak D match, TRBD1 (6 bases). V shed 4 bases and J shed 4 bases, with 13 bases lying between them. The V gene's germline CDR1 is SGHAT and CDR2 FQNNGV. This CDR3 spans 14 amino acids. The CDR3 here is CASSSTGTSYGYTF. In DNA, the CDR3 is TGTGCCAGCAGCTCAACCGGGACATCCTATGGCTACACCTTC.

Here the CDR3 DNA reads TGCGCCAGCAGCTTTGACAAGAGCTCCTACAATGAGCAGTTCTTC. It specifies CASSFDKSSYNEQFF. The V and J genes are TRBV5-1 and TRBJ2-1; D gene uncertain. The germline V gene encodes CDR1 SGHRS and CDR2 YFSETQ. V lost 2 bases and J 0 bases, leaving 9 bases between the germline ends. The CDR3 is 15 residues long.

Regarding this clone: The same CDR3 also results from other DNA sequences found in this sample. The gene calls are TRBV7-2 and TRBJ2-3; 14 bases fit TRBD2. CDR1 SGHTA and CDR2 FQGNSA come from the germline V gene. This CDR3 comprises 16 residues. V lost 4 bases to trimming and J lost 3 bases; unmatched junction nucleotides: 3. Here the CDR3 reads CASSSGLAGGTDTQYF. CDR3 DNA: TGTGCCAGCAGCTCAGGACTAGCGGGGGGAACAGATACGCAGTATTTT.